Sequencing of this T cell receptor beta chain was carried out in a study of T cells in localized non-small cell lung cancer. Study-wide results and limits: Because sequencing included only one region (of the tumor), heterogeneity remains possible. Within adjacent lung there appeared a median around 60 of the top 100 tumor clones. Exceeding tumor, uninvolved adjacent lung had the highest T cell clonality.

To note about this clone: Its antigen remains unknown.

The assay was immunoSEQ multiplex PCR, and TCRdb's table has in-frame clones only and misses some. The sample lists about 23,000 clones, roughly 87% occurring once. The junction had 11 bases not matched to a gene; V was cut back by 3 bases and J by 4 bases. Germline lookup yields CDR1 SGDLS and CDR2 YYNGEE. This CDR3 is 16 amino acids long. This chain links TRBV9 with TRBJ1-1; 8 bases are shared with TRBD1. The sequencing here drew on peripheral blood, taken before any cancer treatment. This receptor was taken from an older male donor with stage I squamous cell lung carcinoma. Written as DNA, the CDR3 is TGTGCCAGCAGCGGTCCCCGGGACAGGAGGGCCACTGAAGCTTTCTTT. It yields the protein CASSGPRDRRATEAFF.